This T cell receptor (beta chain) is drawn from a study of human T cells and chemical hapten exposure. The time point denotes: pre-sensitization, week 0. The treatment denotes: therapeutic diphenylcyclopropenone sensitization with weekly scalp DPC. Total RNA was isolated from unfractionated whole blood. Individual cDNA molecules (in the library) carried attached unique molecular identifiers. MiXCR, applied by TCRdb to the RACE reads, yields one record per CDR3 protein. Here the sample spans 200,000 to 300,000 distinct CDR3 sequences, 7.5% to 9% being singletons. This clonotype came up a few times. The CDR3 has 15 residues. The germline V gene has CDR1 ENHRY and CDR2 SYGVKD. With V trimmed by 6 bases and J by 4 bases, 9 bases remained unmatched.

Source: whole blood, taken in connection with sensitization to the hapten diphenylcyclopropenone (DPC). The TCR originated in a woman in her thirties or forties with alopecia areata. Some clones in this sample may be carry-over from other donors' samples. V and J are TRBV10-3 and TRBJ2-1, with TRBD2 matching 7 bases. The CDR3 nucleotides read TGTGCCATCAGCAACAGCGGGAAAACTTACAATGAGCAGTTCTTC. It translates to CAISNSGKTYNEQFF.